This T cell receptor (beta chain) stems from a study of CD8+ T cells in alopecia areata. The study's findings and limits: Sequenced scalp T cells also include alphabeta T cells resident in normal skin.

Sorting of CD4+ cells into CD25+CD127- cells was performed for five patients. TCR sequencing used cDNA made by reverse transcription of extracted RNA. The data were produced by immunoSEQ multiplex PCR, yet TCRdb's version contains in-frame clones alone and is incomplete. In the table there are some 14,000 clones, roughly 58% of which are singletons. A few counts support this clone. Its antigen is unidentified. The length of the CDR3 is 13 residues. Germline CDR1 and CDR2: ENHRY and SYGVKD. V lost 7 bases, J lost 8 bases, and 5 bases stayed unmatched. Input material: CD4+ Tregs sorted from blood. The TCR sequence derives from a human donor with alopecia areata. The genes are TRBV10-3 and TRBJ2-1, with 10 bases identical to TRBD1. This CDR3 is CAITWDRGHEQFF. CDR3 in DNA: TGTGCCATCACTTGGGACAGGGGTCATGAGCAGTTCTTC.